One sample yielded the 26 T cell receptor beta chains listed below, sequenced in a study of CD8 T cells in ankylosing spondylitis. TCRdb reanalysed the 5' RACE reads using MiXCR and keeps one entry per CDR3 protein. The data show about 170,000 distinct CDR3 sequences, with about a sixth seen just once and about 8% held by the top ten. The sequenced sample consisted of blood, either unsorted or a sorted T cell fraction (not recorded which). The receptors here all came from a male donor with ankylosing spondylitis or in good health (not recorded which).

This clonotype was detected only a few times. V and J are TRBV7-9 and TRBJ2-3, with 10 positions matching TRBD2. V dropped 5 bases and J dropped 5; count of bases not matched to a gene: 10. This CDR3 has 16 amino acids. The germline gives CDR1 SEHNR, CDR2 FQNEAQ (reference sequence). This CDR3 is CASSPPGASGRDTQYF. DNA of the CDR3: TGTGCCAGCAGCCCTCCCGGGGCTAGCGGGAGAGATACGCAGTATTTT. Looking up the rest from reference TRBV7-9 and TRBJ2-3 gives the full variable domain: DTGVSQNPRHKITKRGQNVTFRCDPISEHNRLYWYRQTLGQGPEFLTYFQNEAQLEKSRLLSDRFSAERPKGSFSTLEIQRTEQGDSAMYLCASSPPGASGRDTQYFGPGTRLTVL.

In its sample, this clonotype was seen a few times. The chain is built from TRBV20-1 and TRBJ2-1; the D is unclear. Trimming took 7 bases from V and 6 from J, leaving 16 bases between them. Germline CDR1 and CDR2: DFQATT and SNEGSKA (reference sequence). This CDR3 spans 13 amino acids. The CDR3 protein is CSVPAVGFNEQFF. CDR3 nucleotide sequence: TGCAGTGTTCCCGCCGTTGGGTTCAATGAGCAGTTCTTC.

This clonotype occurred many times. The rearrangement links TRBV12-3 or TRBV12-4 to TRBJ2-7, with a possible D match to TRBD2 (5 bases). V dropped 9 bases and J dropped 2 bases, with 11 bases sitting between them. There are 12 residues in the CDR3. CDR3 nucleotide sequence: TGTGCCAGTAGGGCGGAGGCCTACGAGCAGTACTTC. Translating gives CASRAEAYEQYF.

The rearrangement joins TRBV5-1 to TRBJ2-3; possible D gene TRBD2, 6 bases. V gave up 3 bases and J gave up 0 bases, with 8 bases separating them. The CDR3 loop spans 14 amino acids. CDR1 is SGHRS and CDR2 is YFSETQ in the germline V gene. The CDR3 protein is CASSSGESTDTQYF. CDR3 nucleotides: TGCGCCAGCAGCTCGGGGGAGAGCACAGATACGCAGTATTTT.

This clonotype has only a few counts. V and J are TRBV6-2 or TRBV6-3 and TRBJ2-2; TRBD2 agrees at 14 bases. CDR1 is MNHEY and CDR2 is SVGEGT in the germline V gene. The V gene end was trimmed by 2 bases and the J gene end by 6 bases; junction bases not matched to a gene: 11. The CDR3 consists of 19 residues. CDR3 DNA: TGTGCCAGCAGTTACGTCGCAGGACTAGCGGGAGGCGGGCCCGGGGAGCTGTTTTTT. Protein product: CASSYVAGLAGGGPGELFF.

The CDR3 DNA reads TGCGCCAGCAGCCAAGCGGGGACAGGGGGCACCGGGGAGCTGTTTTTT. Translation: CASSQAGTGGTGELFF. The chain couples TRBV4-1 to TRBJ2-2; 11 positions agree with TRBD1. The CDR3 runs to 16 residues. Germline V gene data show CDR1 as MGHRA and CDR2 as YSYEKL. J lost 4 bases, V lost 1 base, and 2 bases had no gene match.

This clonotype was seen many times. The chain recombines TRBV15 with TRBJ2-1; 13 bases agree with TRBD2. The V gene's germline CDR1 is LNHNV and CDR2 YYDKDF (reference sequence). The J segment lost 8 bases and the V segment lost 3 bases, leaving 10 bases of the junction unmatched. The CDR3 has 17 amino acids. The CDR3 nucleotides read TGTGCCACCAGCAGGCCCTCGGGACTAGCGGGGCGGGATGAGCAGTTCTTC. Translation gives CATSRPSGLAGRDEQFF. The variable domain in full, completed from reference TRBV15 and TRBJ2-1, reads DAMVIQNPRYQVTQFGKPVTLSCSQTLNHNVMYWYQQKSSQAPKLLFHYYDKDFNNEADTPDNFQSRRPNTSFCFLDIRSPGLGDTAMYLCATSRPSGLAGRDEQFFGPGTRLTVL.

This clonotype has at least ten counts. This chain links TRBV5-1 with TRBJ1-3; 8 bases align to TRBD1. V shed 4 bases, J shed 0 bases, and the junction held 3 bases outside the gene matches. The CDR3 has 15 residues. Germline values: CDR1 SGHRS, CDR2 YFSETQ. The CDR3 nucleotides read TGCGCCAGCAGCCAGGGACAGGTCTCTGGAAACACCATATATTTT. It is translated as CASSQGQVSGNTIYF.

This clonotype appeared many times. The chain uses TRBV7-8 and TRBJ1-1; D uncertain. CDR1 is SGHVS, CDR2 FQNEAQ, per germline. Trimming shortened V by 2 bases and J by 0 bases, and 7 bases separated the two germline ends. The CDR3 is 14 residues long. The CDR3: CASSLRAVNTEAFF. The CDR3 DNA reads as TGTGCCAGCAGCTTACGGGCCGTGAACACTGAAGCTTTCTTT. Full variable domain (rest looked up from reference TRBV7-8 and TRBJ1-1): GAGVSQSPRYKVAKRGQDVALRCDPISGHVSLFWYQQALGQGPEFLTYFQNEAQLDKSGLPSDRFFAERPEGSVSTLKIQRTQQEDSAVYLCASSLRAVNTEAFFGQGTRLTVV.

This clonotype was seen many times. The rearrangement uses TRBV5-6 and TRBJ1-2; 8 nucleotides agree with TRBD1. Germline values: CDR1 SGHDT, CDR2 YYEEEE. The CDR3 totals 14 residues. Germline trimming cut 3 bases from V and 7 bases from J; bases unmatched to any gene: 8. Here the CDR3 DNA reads TGTGCCAGCAGCTCCTCCAGGGGGCTGGGTGGCTACACCTTC. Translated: CASSSSRGLGGYTF.

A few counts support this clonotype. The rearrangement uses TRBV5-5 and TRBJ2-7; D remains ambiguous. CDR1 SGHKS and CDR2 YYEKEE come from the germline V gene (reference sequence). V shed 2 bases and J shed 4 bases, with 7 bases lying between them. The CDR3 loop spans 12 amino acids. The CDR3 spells CASSFDGYEQYF. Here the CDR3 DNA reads TGTGCCAGCAGCTTTGACGGTTACGAGCAGTACTTC.

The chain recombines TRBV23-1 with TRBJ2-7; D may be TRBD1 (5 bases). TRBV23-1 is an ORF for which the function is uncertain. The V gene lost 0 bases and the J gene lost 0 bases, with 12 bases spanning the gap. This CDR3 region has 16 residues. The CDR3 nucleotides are TGCGCCAGCAGTCAATCGAATCGGACACACTCCTACGAGCAGTACTTC. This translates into CASSQSNRTHSYEQYF.

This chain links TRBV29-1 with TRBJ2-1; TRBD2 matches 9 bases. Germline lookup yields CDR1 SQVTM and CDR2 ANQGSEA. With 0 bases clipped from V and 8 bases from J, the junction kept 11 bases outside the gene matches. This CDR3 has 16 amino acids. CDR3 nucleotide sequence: TGCAGCGTTGAAGACATAACGACTAGCGGATTCTATGAGCAGTTCTTC. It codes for CSVEDITTSGFYEQFF.

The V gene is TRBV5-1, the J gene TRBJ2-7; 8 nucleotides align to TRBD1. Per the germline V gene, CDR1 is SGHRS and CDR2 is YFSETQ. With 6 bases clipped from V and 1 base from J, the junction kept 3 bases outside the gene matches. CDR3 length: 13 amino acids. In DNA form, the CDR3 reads TGCGCCAGCACGGACAGGGATTCCTACGAGCAGTACTTC. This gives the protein CASTDRDSYEQYF.

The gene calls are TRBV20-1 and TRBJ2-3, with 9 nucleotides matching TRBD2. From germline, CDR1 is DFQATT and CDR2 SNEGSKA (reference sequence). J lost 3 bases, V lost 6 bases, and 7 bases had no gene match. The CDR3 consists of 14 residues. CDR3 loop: CSATPSGITDTQYF. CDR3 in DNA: TGCAGTGCCACGCCTAGCGGGATAACAGATACGCAGTATTTT.

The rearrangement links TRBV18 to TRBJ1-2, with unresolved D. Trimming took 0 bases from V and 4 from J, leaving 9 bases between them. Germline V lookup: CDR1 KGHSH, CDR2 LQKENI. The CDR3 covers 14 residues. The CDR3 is CASSPPPAGYGYTF. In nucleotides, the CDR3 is TGTGCCAGCTCACCACCTCCGGCAGGCTATGGCTACACCTTC.

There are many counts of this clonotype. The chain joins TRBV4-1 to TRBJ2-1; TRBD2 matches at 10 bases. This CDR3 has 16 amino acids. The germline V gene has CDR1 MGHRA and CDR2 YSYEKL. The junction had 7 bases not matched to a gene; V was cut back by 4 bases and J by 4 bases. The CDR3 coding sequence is TGCGCCAGCAGCCCGAAGCGGGAGGGTTTTTACAATGAGCAGTTCTTC. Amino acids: CASSPKREGFYNEQFF.

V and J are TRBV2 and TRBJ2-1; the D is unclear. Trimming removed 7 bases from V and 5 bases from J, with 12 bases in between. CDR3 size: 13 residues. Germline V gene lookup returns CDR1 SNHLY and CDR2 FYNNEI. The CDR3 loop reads CASTLDIHNEQFF. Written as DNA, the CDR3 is TGTGCCAGCACCCTGGATATCCACAATGAGCAGTTCTTC.

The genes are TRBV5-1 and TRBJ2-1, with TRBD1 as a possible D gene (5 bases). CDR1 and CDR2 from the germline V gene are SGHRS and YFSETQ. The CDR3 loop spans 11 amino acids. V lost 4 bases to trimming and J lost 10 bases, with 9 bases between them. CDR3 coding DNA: TGCGCCAGCAGCGGGGCTGGGGAGCAGTTCTTC. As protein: CASSGAGEQFF.

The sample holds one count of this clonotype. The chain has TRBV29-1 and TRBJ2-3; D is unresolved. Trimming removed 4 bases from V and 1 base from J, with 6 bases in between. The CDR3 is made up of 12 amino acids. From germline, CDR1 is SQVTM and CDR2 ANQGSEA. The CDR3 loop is CSVGSGTDTQYF. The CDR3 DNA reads TGCAGCGTTGGGTCAGGCACAGATACGCAGTATTTT.

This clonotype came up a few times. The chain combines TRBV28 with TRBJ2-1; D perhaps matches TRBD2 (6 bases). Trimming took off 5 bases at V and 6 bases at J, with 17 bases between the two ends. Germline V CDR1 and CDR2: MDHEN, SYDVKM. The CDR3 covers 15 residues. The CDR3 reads CASSPLGSGINEQFF. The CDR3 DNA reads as TGTGCCAGCAGTCCATTGGGTAGCGGAATCAATGAGCAGTTCTTC.

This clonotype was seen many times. CDR3: CASSQNRPSLKTQYF. In nucleotides, the CDR3 is TGTGCCAGCAGCCAGAACCGTCCTAGTTTAAAGACCCAGTACTTC. The chain couples TRBV3-1 to TRBJ2-5; no clear D. Germline CDR1 reads LGHDT; CDR2 reads YNNKEL (reference sequence). This CDR3 is 15 amino acids long. Trimming took off 3 bases at V and 6 bases at J, with 17 bases between the two ends.

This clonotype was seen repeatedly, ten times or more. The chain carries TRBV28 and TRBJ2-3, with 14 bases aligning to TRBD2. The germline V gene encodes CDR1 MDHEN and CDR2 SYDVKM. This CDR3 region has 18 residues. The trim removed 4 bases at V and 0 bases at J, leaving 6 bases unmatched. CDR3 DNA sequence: TGTGCCAGCAGTTCTCCGGGACTAGCGGGAGAAAGCACAGATACGCAGTATTTT. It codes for CASSSPGLAGESTDTQYF.

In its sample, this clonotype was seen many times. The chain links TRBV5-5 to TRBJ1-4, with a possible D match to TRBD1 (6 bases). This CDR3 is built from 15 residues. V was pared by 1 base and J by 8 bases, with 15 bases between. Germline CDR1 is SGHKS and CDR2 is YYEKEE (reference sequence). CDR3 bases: TGTGCCAGCAGCTTGCGGTGGGGGCTTGGAGAAAAACTGTTTTTT. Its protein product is CASSLRWGLGEKLFF.

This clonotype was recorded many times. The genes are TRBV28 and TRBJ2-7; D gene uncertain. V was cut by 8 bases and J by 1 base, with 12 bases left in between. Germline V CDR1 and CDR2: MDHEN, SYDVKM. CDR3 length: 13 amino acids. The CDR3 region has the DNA TGTGCCAGCCCTCCTGGGGAATCCTACGAGCAGTACTTC. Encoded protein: CASPPGESYEQYF.

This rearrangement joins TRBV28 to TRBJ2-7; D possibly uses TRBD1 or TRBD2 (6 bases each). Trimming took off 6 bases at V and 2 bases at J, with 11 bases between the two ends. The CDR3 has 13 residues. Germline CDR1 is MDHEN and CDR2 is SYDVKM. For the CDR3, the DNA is TGTGCCAGCAGCCACAGGGAGGCCTACGAGCAGTACTTC. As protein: CASSHREAYEQYF.